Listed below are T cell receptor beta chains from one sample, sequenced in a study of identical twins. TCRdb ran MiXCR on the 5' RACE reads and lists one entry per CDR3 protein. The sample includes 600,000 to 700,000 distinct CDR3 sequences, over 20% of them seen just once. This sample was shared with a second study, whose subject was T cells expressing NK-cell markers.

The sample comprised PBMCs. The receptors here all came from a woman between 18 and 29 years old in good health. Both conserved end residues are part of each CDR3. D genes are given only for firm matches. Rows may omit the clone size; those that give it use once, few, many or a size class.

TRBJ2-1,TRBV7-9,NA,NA,CASRVIFNEQFF,TGTGCCAGCAGAGTAATCTTCAATGAGCAGTTCTTC
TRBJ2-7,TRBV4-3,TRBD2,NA,CASSPSGRYYEQYF,TGCGCCAGCAGCCCCAGCGGGAGGTACTACGAGCAGTACTTC
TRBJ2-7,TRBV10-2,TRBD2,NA,CASSAGGHHEQYF,TGCGCCAGCAGTGCGGGAGGGCACCACGAGCAGTACTTC
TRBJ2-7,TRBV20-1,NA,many,CSARSETEQYF,TGCAGTGCTAGAAGCGAGACCGAGCAGTACTTC
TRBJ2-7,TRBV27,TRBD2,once,CASTQAGGGGYEQYF,TGTGCCAGCACCCAGGCGGGGGGCGGGGGATACGAGCAGTACTTC
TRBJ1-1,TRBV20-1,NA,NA,CSARKQQATEAFF,TGCAGTGCTAGGAAGCAACAGGCCACTGAAGCTTTCTTT
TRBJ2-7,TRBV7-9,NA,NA,CASSQVRDEQYF,TGTGCCAGCAGCCAAGTCAGGGACGAGCAGTACTTC
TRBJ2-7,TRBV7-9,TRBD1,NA,CASRPFPLTGASYEQYF,TGTGCCAGCAGACCCTTCCCCTTGACAGGGGCGTCCTACGAGCAGTACTTC
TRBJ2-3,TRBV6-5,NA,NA,CASSYGVSRPTDTQYF,TGTGCCAGCAGTTACGGGGTTAGCCGACCCACAGATACGCAGTATTTT
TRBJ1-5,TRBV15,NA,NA,CAISGVVGPQHF,TGTGCCATCAGCGGGGTTGTCGGGCCCCAGCATTTT